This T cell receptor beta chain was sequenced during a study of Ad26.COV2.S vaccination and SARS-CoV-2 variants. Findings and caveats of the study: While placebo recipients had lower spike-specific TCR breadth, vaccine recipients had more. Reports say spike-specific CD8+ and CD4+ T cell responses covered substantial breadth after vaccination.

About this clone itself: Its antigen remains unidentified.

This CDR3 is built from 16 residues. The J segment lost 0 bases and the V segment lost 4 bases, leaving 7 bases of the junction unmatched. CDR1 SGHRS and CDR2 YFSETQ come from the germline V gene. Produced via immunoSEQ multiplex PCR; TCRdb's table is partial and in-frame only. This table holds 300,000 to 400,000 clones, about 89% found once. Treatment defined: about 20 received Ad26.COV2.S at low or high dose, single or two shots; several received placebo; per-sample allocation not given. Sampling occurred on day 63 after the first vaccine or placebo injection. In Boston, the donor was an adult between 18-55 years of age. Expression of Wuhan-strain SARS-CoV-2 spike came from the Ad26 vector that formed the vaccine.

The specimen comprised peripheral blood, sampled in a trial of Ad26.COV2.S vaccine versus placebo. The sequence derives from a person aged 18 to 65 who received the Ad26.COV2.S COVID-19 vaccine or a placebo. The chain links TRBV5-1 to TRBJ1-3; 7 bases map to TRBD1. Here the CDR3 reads CASSAGGQSSGNTIYF. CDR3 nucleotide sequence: TGCGCCAGCAGCGCCGGGGGACAGAGCTCTGGAAACACCATATATTTT.